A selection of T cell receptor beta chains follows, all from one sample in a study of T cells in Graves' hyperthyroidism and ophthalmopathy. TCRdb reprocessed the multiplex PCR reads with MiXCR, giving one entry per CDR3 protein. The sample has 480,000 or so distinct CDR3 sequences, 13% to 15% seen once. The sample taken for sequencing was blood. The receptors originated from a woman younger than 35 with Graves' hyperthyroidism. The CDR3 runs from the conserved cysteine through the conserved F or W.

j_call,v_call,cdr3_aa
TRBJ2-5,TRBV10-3,CAIGAGTSDQETQYF
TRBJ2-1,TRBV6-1,CASSARGSGGQNEQFF
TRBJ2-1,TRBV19,CASSLSGTGNNEQFF
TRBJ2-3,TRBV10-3,CAISESSADTQYF
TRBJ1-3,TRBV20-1,CSARDGLGGNTIYF
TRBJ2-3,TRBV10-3,CAISDIDRGIGDTQYF
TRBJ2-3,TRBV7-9,CASSLTSARTDTQYF
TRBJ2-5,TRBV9,CASSVGRTGYRETQYF
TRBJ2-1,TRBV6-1,CASSASGIGEQFF
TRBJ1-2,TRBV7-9,CASSFSGTERDYGYTF
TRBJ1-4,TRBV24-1,CATSDPGEKLFF
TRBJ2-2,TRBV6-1,CASSATVTGELFF
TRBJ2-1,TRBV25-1,CASSDHIHNEQFF
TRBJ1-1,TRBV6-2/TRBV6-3,CASSRTGGGEAFF
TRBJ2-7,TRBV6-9,CASSSRLAGDNSYEQYF
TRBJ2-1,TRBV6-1,CASSEGAELSYNEQFF
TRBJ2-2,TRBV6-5,CASSYQGRRSGELFF
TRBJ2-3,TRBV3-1,CASSHRDLVDTQYF
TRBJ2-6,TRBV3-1,CASKTGVGANVLTF
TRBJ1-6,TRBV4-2,CASSHSQGADSPLHF
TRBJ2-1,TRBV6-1,CASSLRGDRPSHEQFF
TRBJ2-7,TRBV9,CASSVGEGTSGRWNEHYF
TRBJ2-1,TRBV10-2,CASSDPPSGRVEQFF
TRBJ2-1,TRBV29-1,CSVERQGAGNEQFF
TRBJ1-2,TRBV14,CASSQDPGQRRYTF
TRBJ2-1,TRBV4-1,CASSQADYPYYNEQFF
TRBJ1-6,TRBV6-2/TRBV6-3,CASSYLKFGAGTGSNSPLHF
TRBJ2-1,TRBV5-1,CASGSERESYNEQFF
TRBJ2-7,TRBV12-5,CASGDSPVYEQYF
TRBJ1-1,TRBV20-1,CSAAANTEAFF
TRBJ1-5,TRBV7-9,CASSREMDQPQHF
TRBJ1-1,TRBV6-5,CASSWGKGVNTEAFF
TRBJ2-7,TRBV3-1,CASSQDFWTYEQYF
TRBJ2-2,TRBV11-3,CASSPPWGTGELFF
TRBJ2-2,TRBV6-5,CASSYPGTNTGELFF
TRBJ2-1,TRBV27,CASRGLAGEGYNEQFF
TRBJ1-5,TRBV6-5,CASSYTNRERPQHF
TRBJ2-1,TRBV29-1,CSVDGTGQQFF
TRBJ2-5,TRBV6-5,CASSYTWTVTLQETQYF
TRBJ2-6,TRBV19,CASSIGTASGANVLTF
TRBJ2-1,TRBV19,CASSSNRNSYNEQFF
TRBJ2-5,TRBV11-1,CASSLRTTAGARGTQYF
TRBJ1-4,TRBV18,CASSRTSEKLFF
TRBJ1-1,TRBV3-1,CASSQDGGVNTEAFF
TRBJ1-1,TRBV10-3,CAISEYITTEAFF
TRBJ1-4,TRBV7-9,CASSLGELGLNEKLFF
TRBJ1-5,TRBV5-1,CASSLGGSSNQPQHF
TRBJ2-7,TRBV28,CASSSVLRTDGEPTYEQYF
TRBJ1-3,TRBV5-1,CASSNPSGQGNTIYF
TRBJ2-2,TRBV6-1,CASSYPTPDRQTGELFF
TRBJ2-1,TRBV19,CASSIDLGDNDNEQFF
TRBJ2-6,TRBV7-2,CASSQKRGLRAGANVLTF
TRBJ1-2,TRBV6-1,CASNLYLGRSYGYTF
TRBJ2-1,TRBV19,CASSPTSVSYNEQFF